Following are 31 T cell receptor beta chains from one sample sequenced in a study of technical replicates of blood from a handful of donors. The method was immunoSEQ multiplex PCR; TCRdb's version includes in-frame clones alone and lacks a portion of them. Among about 94,000 clones listed, about 95% were seen once. Sequenced: T cells isolated from PBMCs. These receptors all come from a human donor in good health.

V usage is TRBV5-1 and J usage is TRBJ2-6; D gene unclear. The CDR3 is 13 residues long. The germline V gene encodes CDR1 SGHRS and CDR2 YFSETQ. V was shortened by 7 bases and J by 0 bases, with 5 bases between the two germline ends. CDR3 coding DNA: TGCGCCAGCCAAAACTCTGGGGCCAACGTCCTGACTTTC. Protein: CASQNSGANVLTF.

The chain combines TRBV5-8 with TRBJ1-1; TRBD1 is a possible D gene (6 bases). V was shortened by 2 bases and J by 5 bases, with 10 bases between the two germline ends. Germline V gives CDR1 SGHTS, CDR2 YDEGEE. This CDR3 comprises 13 residues. CDR3 amino acids: CASSFGGGTEAFF. CDR3 DNA: TGTGCCAGCAGCTTTGGGGGCGGGACTGAAGCTTTCTTT.

This clone was counted once. The chain links TRBV7-2 to TRBJ2-2; weak D call: TRBD1 (5 bases). The V end was cut by 1 base, the J end by 4 bases, with 13 bases between. Germline CDR1 SGHTA, CDR2 FQGNSA. The CDR3 has 16 residues. The CDR3 loop reads CASSLVSFRGTGELFF. DNA of the CDR3: TGTGCCAGCAGCTTAGTGTCGTTTAGGGGCACCGGGGAGCTGTTTTTT.

This chain uses TRBV19 with TRBJ2-1; D is perhaps TRBD2 (6 bases). Germline assignment: CDR1 LNHDA and CDR2 SQIVND (reference sequence). The CDR3 runs 14 residues. Trimming removed 5 bases at V and 7 bases at J, with 15 bases between. CDR3 region: CASSDPGLINEQFF. Here the CDR3 DNA reads TGTGCCAGTAGTGACCCGGGACTTATAAATGAGCAGTTCTTC.

Here the CDR3 DNA reads TGTGCCACCACCGGCATGCGGGGAGATACGCAGTATTTT. It codes for CATTGMRGDTQYF. The chain combines TRBV15 with TRBJ2-3, with D possibly matching TRBD2 (6 bases). V lost 7 bases and J 5 bases, leaving 13 bases between the germline ends. This CDR3 has 13 residues. Germline V gene lookup returns CDR1 LNHNV and CDR2 YYDKDF (reference sequence). The whole variable domain, filled in from reference TRBV15 and TRBJ2-3, reads DAMVIQNPRYQVTQFGKPVTLSCSQTLNHNVMYWYQQKSSQAPKLLFHYYDKDFNNEADTPDNFQSRRPNTSFCFLDIRSPGLGDTAMYLCATTGMRGDTQYFGPGTRLTVL.

V usage is TRBV28 and J usage is TRBJ2-4; D is perhaps TRBD1 (6 bases). CDR3 size: 16 residues. V was trimmed by 5 bases and J by 0 bases, leaving 14 bases between them. Germline CDR1 and CDR2: MDHEN and SYDVKM. The CDR3 region has the DNA TGTGCCAGCAGTCGAAGAGGGGGTCTAGCCAAAAACATTCAGTACTTC. Protein: CASSRRGGLAKNIQYF.

The CDR3 is CASRVQGNTEAFF. CDR3 bases: TGTGCCAGCAGGGTACAGGGAAACACTGAAGCTTTCTTT. The rearrangement joins TRBV2 to TRBJ1-1, with D possibly matching TRBD1 (6 bases). Trimming removed 6 bases from V and 2 bases from J, with 10 bases in between. The CDR3 has 13 residues. Germline CDR1 SNHLY, CDR2 FYNNEI.

This clone was seen just once. The rearrangement links TRBV5-4 to TRBJ2-3; D ambiguous. Trimming removed 8 bases from V and 5 bases from J, with 9 bases in between. Germline lookup yields CDR1 SGHNT and CDR2 YYREEE (reference sequence). CDR3 length: 11 residues. The CDR3 spells CARLVVDTQYF. Written as DNA, the CDR3 is TGTGCCAGATTAGTTGTAGATACGCAGTATTTT. The full variable domain, completed using reference TRBV5-4 and TRBJ2-3, is ETGVTQSPTHLIKTRGQQVTLRCSSQSGHNTVSWYQQALGQGPQFIFQYYREEENGRGNFPPRFSGLQFPNYSSELNVNALELDDSALYLCARLVVDTQYFGPGTRLTVL.

This clone occurred many times. The rearrangement joins TRBV9 to TRBJ2-6, with no clear D. Germline CDR1 and CDR2: SGDLS and YYNGEE. CDR3 length: 16 residues. V lost 0 bases and J lost 0, with 7 bases in between. The CDR3 region is CASSVGSGSGANVLTF. The DNA of the CDR3 is TGTGCCAGCAGCGTAGGTTCGGGCTCTGGGGCCAACGTCCTGACTTTC. Combining the CDR3 with reference TRBV9 and TRBJ2-6 gives the whole variable domain DSGVTQTPKHLITATGQRVTLRCSPRSGDLSVYWYQQSLDQGLQFLIQYYNGEERAKGNILERFSAQQFPDLHSELNLSSLELGDSALYFCASSVGSGSGANVLTFGAGSRLTVL.

This sequence joins TRBV5-6 and TRBJ1-2; the D is unclear. CDR1 and CDR2 from the germline V gene are SGHDT and YYEEEE. The length of the CDR3 is 16 residues. The ends were cut back, 1 base at V and 5 bases at J, with 18 bases in the middle. The CDR3 nucleotides are TGTGCCAGCAGCTTGCGGGTCGGGAATGGCGTTTATGGCTACACCTTC. Residues: CASSLRVGNGVYGYTF.

The V call is TRBV6-5, the J call TRBJ2-7, with 8 nucleotides matching TRBD2. Germline CDR1 is MNHEY and CDR2 is SVGAGI. This CDR3 comprises 14 residues. V lost 4 bases to trimming and J lost 6 bases; unmatched junction nucleotides: 8. CDR3 in amino acids: CASSFHTGGSEQYF. In DNA, the CDR3 is TGTGCCAGCAGTTTCCACACGGGGGGGAGCGAGCAGTACTTC.

The chain carries TRBV2 and TRBJ2-7; 12 bases map to TRBD1. The germline CDR1 and CDR2 sequences are SNHLY and FYNNEI. Losses at the gene ends were 6 bases for V and 5 bases for J; bases not matched to a gene: 8. The CDR3 loop spans 15 amino acids. In DNA, the CDR3 is TGTGCCAGCAGACTCGGGACAGGGGGCCTACACGAGCAGTACTTC. This translates into CASRLGTGGLHEQYF.

This chain links TRBV6-5 with TRBJ2-5, with D possibly being TRBD2 (5 bases). This CDR3 is 15 amino acids long. Germline values: CDR1 MNHEY, CDR2 SVGAGI. V was pared by 0 bases and J by 5 bases, with 13 bases between. In DNA form, the CDR3 reads TGTGCCAGCAGTTACTCGGCCTCTAGGAGGGAGACCCAGTACTTC. Translating it yields CASSYSASRRETQYF.

This clone was found a few times. The V and J genes are TRBV28 and TRBJ1-1, with unresolved D. The CDR3 is 13 residues long. Germline CDR1 is MDHEN and CDR2 is SYDVKM. V was clipped by 2 bases and J by 4 bases, with 8 bases between them. CDR3 DNA: TGTGCCAGCAGTTTAAGGAGTCTCACTGAAGCTTTCTTT. The encoded protein is CASSLRSLTEAFF.

V and J are TRBV6-5 and TRBJ1-5, with unresolved D. This CDR3 is 13 amino acids long. V was trimmed by 6 bases and J by 3 bases, leaving 9 bases between them. From germline, CDR1 is MNHEY and CDR2 SVGAGI. The CDR3 DNA sequence: TGTGCCAGCAGCGCGGGGAACAATCAGCCCCAGCATTTT. This gives the protein CASSAGNNQPQHF.

This rearrangement joins TRBV19 to TRBJ1-5; 9 nucleotides align to TRBD1. The CDR3 totals 16 residues. Germline V CDR1 and CDR2: LNHDA, SQIVND (reference sequence). The V gene end was trimmed by 4 bases and the J gene end by 5 bases; junction bases not matched to a gene: 9. CDR3 sequence: CASSTMWTGADQPQHF. The CDR3 DNA reads TGTGCCAGTAGTACAATGTGGACAGGGGCTGATCAGCCCCAGCATTTT.

This chain connects TRBV7-2 to TRBJ2-7; 7 bases agree with TRBD2. This CDR3 has 13 amino acids. Trimming cost V 7 bases and J 1 base; bases outside gene matches: 4. Germline V gene data show CDR1 as SGHTA and CDR2 as FQGNSA. The CDR3 DNA reads as TGTGCCAGCATCGCTAGCGGTTCCTACGAGCAGTACTTC. Translation gives CASIASGSYEQYF.

This chain connects TRBV7-2 to TRBJ1-1; D is uncertain. The CDR3 is 14 residues long. The V gene lost 1 base and the J gene lost 3 bases, with 9 bases spanning the gap. Germline V CDR1 and CDR2: SGHTA, FQGNSA. The CDR3 region is CASSLGLTHTEAFF. CDR3 coding DNA: TGTGCCAGCAGCTTAGGGTTGACACACACTGAAGCTTTCTTT.

This chain connects TRBV5-1 to TRBJ2-2, with a weak D call TRBD2 (6 bases). This CDR3 contains 20 residues. Germline CDR1 SGHRS, CDR2 YFSETQ. With 4 bases removed from V and 5 bases from J, the gap between germline ends came to 30 bases. The CDR3 is CASSVQLWGGMGLVTGELFF. The CDR3 DNA sequence: TGCGCCAGCAGCGTCCAACTCTGGGGCGGGATGGGTCTCGTAACCGGGGAGCTGTTTTTT.

The J gene is TRBJ2-1, the V gene TRBV6-6; 8 nucleotides match TRBD2. This CDR3 is 13 amino acids long. Germline V lookup: CDR1 MNHNY, CDR2 SVGAGI (reference sequence). Losses at the gene ends were 8 bases for V and 7 bases for J; bases not matched to a gene: 7. The CDR3 loop reads CASLGREGNEQFF. CDR3 nucleotide sequence: TGTGCCAGCTTAGGTCGGGAGGGGAATGAGCAGTTCTTC.

Only one count was recorded for this clone. The chain employs TRBV9 and TRBJ2-2; 7 bases are shared with TRBD1. V was clipped by 3 bases and J by 6 bases; unmatched bases: 2. Germline assignment: CDR1 SGDLS and CDR2 YYNGEE. CDR3 size: 13 residues. In DNA, the CDR3 is TGTGCCAGCAGCGGACAGGGCTCCGGGGAGCTGTTTTTT. Translation: CASSGQGSGELFF. Variable domain in full (rest from reference TRBV9 and TRBJ2-2): DSGVTQTPKHLITATGQRVTLRCSPRSGDLSVYWYQQSLDQGLQFLIQYYNGEERAKGNILERFSAQQFPDLHSELNLSSLELGDSALYFCASSGQGSGELFFGEGSRLTVL.

The genes are TRBV4-2 and TRBJ1-1; 8 bases agree with TRBD1. The CDR3 runs 20 residues. Unmatched junction bases numbered 17, after V lost 2 bases and J lost 0 bases. Germline V gene data show CDR1 as LGHNA and CDR2 as YNFKEQ. This CDR3 reads CASSQLAGTGALILNTEAFF. As DNA, the CDR3 is TGTGCCAGCAGCCAACTAGCCGGGACAGGAGCTCTAATACTGAACACTGAAGCTTTCTTT.

This chain's CDR3 is CASEGLFDRNYGYTF. The CDR3, as DNA: TGTGCCAGCGAGGGACTATTCGATCGTAACTATGGCTACACCTTC. The J gene is TRBJ1-2, the V gene TRBV28, with a tentative D call TRBD1 (5 bases). V lost 8 bases and J lost 1, with 17 bases in between. From germline, CDR1 is MDHEN and CDR2 SYDVKM. There are 15 residues in the CDR3.

The chain carries TRBV27 and TRBJ2-7; D unclear. Germline loops: CDR1 MNHEY, CDR2 SMNVEV (reference sequence). The CDR3 runs to 16 residues. Deletions cut 3 bases from V and 0 bases from J, with 15 bases between. The CDR3 here is CASSLSLPHYSYEQYF. In DNA form, the CDR3 reads TGTGCCAGCAGTTTGTCTCTCCCGCACTACTCCTACGAGCAGTACTTC.

This clone was seen just once. This chain connects TRBV27 to TRBJ1-1, with D perhaps matching TRBD1 (5 bases). The V gene's germline CDR1 is MNHEY and CDR2 SMNVEV (reference sequence). Trimming cost V 5 bases and J 1 base, with 17 bases left between them. This CDR3 spans 16 amino acids. CDR3 protein: CASSPQGGYANTEAFF. The CDR3 DNA follows: TGTGCCAGCAGTCCTCAGGGAGGGTATGCGAACACTGAAGCTTTCTTT.

This clone was seen once. V and J are TRBV6-1 and TRBJ2-1; 14 positions agree with TRBD2. The CDR3 loop spans 17 amino acids. V shed 3 bases, J shed 2 bases, and the junction held 3 bases outside the gene matches. Germline values: CDR1 MNHNS, CDR2 SASEGT. The CDR3 protein is CASSEGGLAGAYNEQFF. The CDR3 coding sequence is TGTGCCAGCAGTGAGGGGGGACTAGCGGGAGCCTACAATGAGCAGTTCTTC.

The chain carries TRBV12-5 and TRBJ2-1; 15 positions match TRBD2. Germline loops: CDR1 LGHNT, CDR2 FRNRAP. With 7 bases clipped from V and 7 bases from J, the junction kept 2 bases outside the gene matches. The CDR3 has 14 amino acids. The CDR3 region is CASAGTSGRNEQFF. CDR3 DNA sequence: TGTGCTAGTGCCGGGACTAGCGGGAGGAATGAGCAGTTCTTC.

V and J are TRBV4-2 and TRBJ2-1, with a weak D call TRBD2 (5 bases). The CDR3 is 16 residues long. Germline V gene data show CDR1 as LGHNA and CDR2 as YNFKEQ. Trimming removed 0 bases at V and 6 bases at J, with 15 bases between. The CDR3 loop reads CASSQEPSMVRNEQFF. The CDR3 DNA follows: TGTGCCAGCAGCCAAGAGCCTAGCATGGTACGCAATGAGCAGTTCTTC.

V gene TRBV10-1 combines with J gene TRBJ2-1; 9 bases are shared with TRBD2. The germline CDR1 and CDR2 sequences are WNHNN and SYGVQD (reference sequence). V shed 3 bases and J 8 bases; nucleotides not matched to a gene: 5. This CDR3 region has 14 residues. CDR3 coding DNA: TGCGCCAGCAGTGACAGCGGGAGGATAGATGAGCAGTTCTTC. It translates to CASSDSGRIDEQFF.

The CDR3 is CASSLAGGYNEQFF. CDR3 sequence (DNA): TGTGCCAGCAGCTTAGCGGGAGGGTACAATGAGCAGTTCTTC. The chain uses TRBV7-7 and TRBJ2-1, with TRBD2 matching 7 bases. V lost 0 bases, J lost 4 bases, and 0 bases stayed unmatched. There are 14 residues in the CDR3. The germline V gene has CDR1 SSHAT and CDR2 FNYEAQ (reference sequence). Combining the CDR3 with reference TRBV7-7 and TRBJ2-1 gives the whole variable domain GAGVSQSPRYKVTKRGQDVTLRCDPISSHATLYWYQQALGQGPEFLTYFNYEAQPDKSGLPSDRFSAERPEGSISTLTIQRTEQRDSAMYRCASSLAGGYNEQFFGPGTRLTVL.

V gene TRBV15 combines with J gene TRBJ2-7; D is possibly TRBD2 (5 bases). Germline V lookup: CDR1 LNHNV, CDR2 YYDKDF (reference sequence). The V gene lost 6 bases and the J gene lost 2 bases, with 14 bases spanning the gap. The CDR3 runs to 14 residues. Written as DNA, the CDR3 is TGTGCCACCAGATTAGAAATCGGGACCTACGAGCAGTACTTC. This gives the protein CATRLEIGTYEQYF.